The 30 T cell receptor beta chains below were found in one sample sequenced in a study of blood T cell repertoires in COVID-19. Repertoires were generated with immunoSEQ multiplex PCR, while TCRdb's copy carries only in-frame clones and drops some. The sample holds about 160,000 clones; 89% are singletons and the top ten take approximately 2.8%. Sequencing was done on a sample of peripheral blood. The receptor source for this set is a man aged 55 to 70 with acute or convalescent COVID-19.

This clone was seen once. CDR3 sequence: CASGLAPSRGDNEQFF. In DNA form, the CDR3 reads TGTGCTAGTGGTTTGGCCCCTAGCCGAGGAGACAATGAGCAGTTCTTC. The V call is TRBV12-5, the J call TRBJ2-1; D might be TRBD2 (5 bases). Trimming shortened V by 1 base and J by 5 bases, and 15 bases separated the two germline ends. The CDR3 covers 16 residues. CDR1 and CDR2 (germline): LGHNT, FRNRAP.

V gene TRBV27 combines with J gene TRBJ1-1, with 10 positions matching TRBD1. The CDR3 covers 13 residues. The V segment lost 7 bases and the J segment 11 bases; nucleotides outside the gene matches: 10. Germline CDR1 and CDR2: MNHEY and SMNVEV (reference sequence). The CDR3 protein is CASTSGTGVDAFF. Here the CDR3 DNA reads TGTGCCAGCACCTCCGGGACAGGGGTAGATGCTTTCTTT.

V and J are TRBV24-1 and TRBJ2-1; 8 bases map to TRBD2. Trimming took 4 bases from V and 3 from J; bases not matched to a gene: 7. This CDR3 region has 16 residues. Germline V gene lookup returns CDR1 KGHDR and CDR2 SFDVKD. In DNA form, the CDR3 reads TGTGCCACCAGTGACCCCCTCGGGGGGGTCTACAATGAGCAGTTCTTC. Protein sequence: CATSDPLGGVYNEQFF.

This chain joins TRBV30 and TRBJ2-5, with 10 bases that match TRBD2. The V gene end was trimmed by 1 base and the J gene end by 5 bases; junction bases not matched to a gene: 25. The CDR3 runs to 21 residues. Germline V gene sequence: CDR1 GTSNPN, CDR2 SVGIG (reference sequence). CDR3 sequence (DNA): TGTGCCTGGAGTGACAAGGCAGGGAGGGAGCGGGGGGGCTTCGGTGGGGAGACCCAGTACTTC. Residues: CAWSDKAGRERGGFGGETQYF.

The chain couples TRBV4-1 to TRBJ2-7; 9 bases fit TRBD2. The junction had 8 bases not matched to a gene; V was cut back by 5 bases and J by 3 bases. Germline-derived CDR1 and CDR2 are MGHRA and YSYEKL. This CDR3 has 15 residues. This CDR3 is CASSSVAGGDYEQYF. The CDR3 DNA reads as TGCGCCAGCAGCTCCGTGGCGGGGGGGGACTACGAGCAGTACTTC.

The chain links TRBV4-3 to TRBJ2-2; 7 bases are a match to TRBD1. J gave up 5 bases and V 5 bases, and 8 bases lay outside the gene matches. Germline V gene data show CDR1 as LGHNA and CDR2 as YSLEER. The CDR3 is 15 residues long. Written as DNA, the CDR3 is TGCGCCAGCAGCACCAGACAGGGTCGGACCGGGGAGCTGTTTTTT. As protein: CASSTRQGRTGELFF.

The chain couples TRBV5-1 to TRBJ1-2; perhaps TRBD1 as D (6 bases). Germline V gene lookup returns CDR1 SGHRS and CDR2 YFSETQ. The CDR3 extends over 15 amino acids. V was clipped by 3 bases and J by 7 bases, with 19 bases between them. The CDR3 DNA follows: TGCGCCAGCAGCTCCCAACAGGGAGTTTGGAGTGGCTACACCTTC. Its translation is CASSSQQGVWSGYTF.

CDR3 nucleotides: TGTGCCAGCAGTTTGACCGGGACAACGCGATTTGGCTACACCTTC. Its protein is CASSLTGTTRFGYTF. V usage is TRBV27 and J usage is TRBJ1-2; a weak D match, TRBD1 (6 bases). V lost 3 bases and J lost 7, with 18 bases in between. This CDR3 region has 15 residues. CDR1 and CDR2 (germline): MNHEY, SMNVEV (reference sequence).

V gene TRBV7-8 combines with J gene TRBJ2-7, with 11 bases aligning to TRBD1. V dropped 5 bases and J dropped 0; count of bases not matched to a gene: 6. The germline V gene encodes CDR1 SGHVS and CDR2 FQNEAQ. CDR3 length equals 16 residues. The CDR3 here is CASSPDRGRLSYEQYF. The CDR3 DNA sequence: TGTGCCAGCAGCCCGGACAGGGGGCGCCTCTCCTACGAGCAGTACTTC.

The chain is built from TRBV7-8 and TRBJ2-3, with no clear D. This CDR3 has 16 amino acids. Germline CDR1 reads SGHVS; CDR2 reads FQNEAQ. Trimming cost V 1 base and J 2 bases, with 13 bases left between them. The CDR3, as DNA: TGTGCCAGCAGCTTAGGGTCTGGCGGCGTCACAGATACGCAGTATTTT. Protein: CASSLGSGGVTDTQYF. The full variable domain, in which reference TRBV7-8 and TRBJ2-3 provide the parts outside the CDR3, is GAGVSQSPRYKVAKRGQDVALRCDPISGHVSLFWYQQALGQGPEFLTYFQNEAQLDKSGLPSDRFFAERPEGSVSTLKIQRTQQEDSAVYLCASSLGSGGVTDTQYFGPGTRLTVL.

This clone occurred once. The chain is built from TRBV5-8 and TRBJ1-3; D remains unclear. The CDR3 extends over 15 amino acids. The germline V and J ends were trimmed by 1 base and 0 bases, with 8 bases remaining between them. CDR1 SGHTS and CDR2 YDEGEE come from the germline V gene. CDR3 residues: CASSLISSSGNTIYF. The CDR3 DNA reads TGTGCCAGCAGCTTGATAAGTAGCTCTGGAAACACCATATATTTT. The entire variable domain, with the rest obtained from reference TRBV5-8 and TRBJ1-3, is as follows: EAGVTQSPTHLIKTRGQQATLRCSPISGHTSVYWYQQALGLGLQFLLWYDEGEERNRGNFPPRFSGRQFPNYSSELNVNALELEDSALYLCASSLISSSGNTIYFGEGSWLTVV.

The chain employs TRBV5-4 and TRBJ2-5; the match to TRBD1 covers 9 bases. The J segment lost 5 bases and the V segment lost 5 bases, leaving 10 bases of the junction unmatched. This CDR3 contains 15 residues. Per the germline V gene, CDR1 is SGHNT and CDR2 is YYREEE (reference sequence). In DNA form, the CDR3 reads TGTGCCAGCAGTTTCGGACAGGGGTCCTGGGAGACCCAGTACTTC. Protein product: CASSFGQGSWETQYF. Based on the CDR3 plus reference TRBV5-4 and TRBJ2-5, the full variable domain is ETGVTQSPTHLIKTRGQQVTLRCSSQSGHNTVSWYQQALGQGPQFIFQYYREEENGRGNFPPRFSGLQFPNYSSELNVNALELDDSALYLCASSFGQGSWETQYFGPGTRLLVL.

This clone showed up just a few times. This sequence joins TRBV20-1 and TRBJ2-3; TRBD2 matches 8 bases. CDR1 is DFQATT, CDR2 SNEGSKA, per germline (reference sequence). There are 19 residues in the CDR3. The V gene end was trimmed by 3 bases and the J gene end by 5 bases; junction bases not matched to a gene: 22. The CDR3 loop is CSASVFGRGASATEDTQYF. CDR3 in DNA: TGCAGTGCTAGTGTTTTTGGGCGGGGGGCGAGTGCGACAGAAGATACGCAGTATTTT.

This clone was found once. The chain employs TRBV24-1 and TRBJ2-1, with 7 bases that match TRBD2. Unmatched junction bases numbered 2, after V lost 0 bases and J lost 4 bases. The germline V gene has CDR1 KGHDR and CDR2 SFDVKD. The CDR3 is 15 amino acids. In DNA form, the CDR3 reads TGTGCCACCAGTGATTTGAGCGGGGTATACAATGAGCAGTTCTTC. Protein sequence: CATSDLSGVYNEQFF.

V usage is TRBV6-5 and J usage is TRBJ2-7, with D perhaps TRBD1 (6 bases). The CDR3 totals 13 residues. CDR1 and CDR2 from the germline V gene are MNHEY and SVGAGI. V was shortened by 7 bases and J by 3 bases, with 13 bases between the two germline ends. CDR3 protein: CASTRDTSYEQYF. CDR3 DNA sequence: TGTGCCAGCACCAGGGACACGAGCTACGAGCAGTACTTC.

In DNA form, the CDR3 reads TGTGCCAGCAGTCAACAGGGGGCGGACACTGAAGCTTTCTTT. It yields the protein CASSQQGADTEAFF. The chain couples TRBV6-6 to TRBJ1-1, with TRBD1 matching over 9 bases. The CDR3 consists of 14 residues. Trimming took 5 bases from V and 3 from J; bases not matched to a gene: 4. Germline CDR1 MNHNY, CDR2 SVGAGI (reference sequence).

The chain has TRBV12-3 or TRBV12-4 and TRBJ1-1, with TRBD1 matching over 7 bases. The CDR3 is made up of 13 amino acids. The trim removed 5 bases at V and 5 bases at J, leaving 5 bases unmatched. CDR3 nucleotide sequence: TGTGCCAGCAGTCGACAGGGTTGGACTGAAGCTTTCTTT. The encoded protein is CASSRQGWTEAFF.

The chain carries TRBV5-1 and TRBJ2-1, with 9 bases matching TRBD2. Unmatched junction bases numbered 19, after V lost 3 bases and J lost 6 bases. The CDR3 is made up of 19 amino acids. Germline loops: CDR1 SGHRS, CDR2 YFSETQ. The CDR3 loop is CASSSALTSGLIQPNEQFF. The CDR3 nucleotides are TGCGCCAGCAGCTCAGCCCTTACTAGCGGGTTAATACAACCCAATGAGCAGTTCTTC.

The V gene is TRBV6-5, the J gene TRBJ1-4, with a tentative D call TRBD1 (6 bases). V lost 0 bases and J lost 4, with 9 bases in between. There are 15 residues in the CDR3. The germline V gene encodes CDR1 MNHEY and CDR2 SVGAGI. The CDR3 DNA sequence: TGTGCCAGCAGTTACTCGGGACATAATAATGAAAAACTGTTTTTT. Encoded protein: CASSYSGHNNEKLFF.

The chain combines TRBV30 with TRBJ1-3; D may be TRBD1 (6 bases). Germline CDR1 is GTSNPN and CDR2 is SVGIG (reference sequence). Trimming took off 4 bases at V and 0 bases at J, with 13 bases between the two ends. CDR3 length equals 15 residues. As DNA, the CDR3 is TGTGCCTGGAACGCGGTAGGGGGCTCTGGAAACACCATATATTTT. Translating gives CAWNAVGGSGNTIYF.

The count of this clone is one. The CDR3 DNA reads TGTGCCAGCAGTTATCGGCGAAACGGGGGCTATGGCTACACCTTC. This translates into CASSYRRNGGYGYTF. V is TRBV6-7 and J is TRBJ1-2; a possible D gene is TRBD1 (5 bases). Being an ORF, TRBV6-7 has a function that is uncertain. V was pared by 3 bases and J by 4 bases, with 15 bases between. CDR3 length: 15 amino acids.

The chain links TRBV4-2 to TRBJ2-3, with 15 bases identical to TRBD2. This CDR3 is 17 amino acids long. Germline-derived CDR1 and CDR2 are LGHNA and YNFKEQ. After removal of 3 bases from V and 2 bases from J, the junction contained 3 bases not matched to a gene. The CDR3 region has the DNA TGTGCCAGCAGCCAGGGACTAGCGGGGGGAACCACAGATACGCAGTATTTT. Its protein is CASSQGLAGGTTDTQYF.

V and J are TRBV5-1 and TRBJ2-7, with D possibly matching TRBD2 (6 bases). V was shortened by 0 bases and J by 6 bases, with 13 bases between the two germline ends. Germline V CDR1 and CDR2: SGHRS, YFSETQ. CDR3 length equals 14 residues. The chain's CDR3 is CASSLEVGGPEQYF. CDR3 in DNA: TGCGCCAGCAGCTTGGAGGTGGGGGGTCCCGAGCAGTACTTC.

V is TRBV30 and J is TRBJ1-4, with D perhaps matching TRBD1 (6 bases). V lost 2 bases and J lost 7, with 14 bases in between. This CDR3 region has 14 residues. Germline CDR1 reads GTSNPN; CDR2 reads SVGIG (reference sequence). This chain's CDR3 is CAWSMGAFGEKLFF. The CDR3 coding sequence is TGTGCCTGGAGTATGGGGGCTTTTGGTGAAAAACTGTTTTTT.

The genes are TRBV18 and TRBJ1-5, with 7 bases aligning to TRBD1. This CDR3 comprises 15 residues. Unmatched junction bases numbered 6, after V lost 3 bases and J lost 4 bases. CDR1 KGHSH and CDR2 LQKENI come from the germline V gene. CDR3 loop: CASSPGGQYNQPQHF. The CDR3 DNA follows: TGTGCCAGCTCACCGGGGGGACAGTATAATCAGCCCCAGCATTTT.

The chain uses TRBV27 and TRBJ2-1, with D perhaps TRBD2 (7 bases). CDR3 length equals 16 residues. Germline lookup yields CDR1 MNHEY and CDR2 SMNVEV (reference sequence). Trimming took off 1 base at V and 1 base at J, with 11 bases between the two ends. The CDR3 nucleotides are TGTGCCAGCAGTTTATTCCGGGGGGCATCCTACAATGAGCAGTTCTTC. Its protein is CASSLFRGASYNEQFF.

This clone is a singleton in its sample. The chain carries TRBV7-9 and TRBJ2-7; TRBD1 aligns across 7 bases. Germline values: CDR1 SEHNR, CDR2 FQNEAQ (reference sequence). With 5 bases clipped from V and 4 bases from J, the junction kept 8 bases outside the gene matches. This CDR3 has 14 amino acids. The CDR3 protein is CASSPTVQGYEQYF. CDR3 DNA: TGTGCCAGCAGCCCAACCGTACAGGGGTACGAGCAGTACTTC.

This chain joins TRBV10-2 and TRBJ2-1; D may be TRBD1 (5 bases). Germline CDR1 and CDR2: WSHSY and SAAADI. This CDR3 spans 15 amino acids. V lost 0 bases, J lost 7 bases, and 13 bases lay in between. The chain's CDR3 is CASSESTLTANEQFF. DNA of the CDR3: TGCGCCAGCAGTGAGTCGACTCTGACAGCGAATGAGCAGTTCTTC.

Only one count was recorded for this clone. This chain joins TRBV2 and TRBJ1-1; D gene unclear. This CDR3 has 13 residues. Germline loops: CDR1 SNHLY, CDR2 FYNNEI. Trimming pared 6 bases from V and 1 base from J, leaving 9 bases between. The CDR3 DNA reads as TGTGCCAGCAGCCCCGAGTGGAACACTGAAGCTTTCTTT. Protein product: CASSPEWNTEAFF.

The chain recombines TRBV3-1 (or the pseudogene TRBV3-2) with TRBJ1-5, with D unresolved. With 0 bases removed from V and 4 bases from J, the gap between germline ends came to 10 bases. The CDR3 contains 15 residues. Per the germline V gene, CDR1 is LGHDT and CDR2 is YNNKEL (reference sequence). CDR3 in amino acids: CASSQDGRANQPQHF. Written as DNA, the CDR3 is TGTGCCAGCAGCCAAGATGGGAGAGCAAATCAGCCCCAGCATTTT.